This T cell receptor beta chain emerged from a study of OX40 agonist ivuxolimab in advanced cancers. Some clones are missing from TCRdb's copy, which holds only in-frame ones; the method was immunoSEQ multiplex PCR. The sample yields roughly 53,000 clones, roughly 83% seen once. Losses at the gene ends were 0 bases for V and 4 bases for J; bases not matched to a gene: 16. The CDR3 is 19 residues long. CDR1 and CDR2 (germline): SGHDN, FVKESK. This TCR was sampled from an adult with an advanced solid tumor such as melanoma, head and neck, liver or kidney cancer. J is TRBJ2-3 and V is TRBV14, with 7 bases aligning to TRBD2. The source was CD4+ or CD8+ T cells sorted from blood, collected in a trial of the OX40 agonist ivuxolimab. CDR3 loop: CASSQDLRGRGPGADTQYF. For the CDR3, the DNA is TGTGCCAGCAGCCAAGATCTTCGGGGGAGGGGCCCGGGCGCAGATACGCAGTATTTT.